Listed here is a single TCR beta chain. This sample was taken from a study of blood T cell repertoires in COVID-19. TCRdb keeps only in-frame clones here, not all; method: immunoSEQ multiplex PCR. The sample contains approximately 230,000 clones, approximately 82% of which appear only once. The CDR3 spans 15 residues. The V gene lost 7 bases and the J gene lost 8 bases, with 20 bases spanning the gap. CDR1 MDHEN and CDR2 SYDVKM come from the germline V gene. The sequence was obtained from a man in his forties who had recovered from COVID-19. The chain has TRBV28 and TRBJ1-4; TRBD1 is a possible D gene (6 bases). The source material was PBMCs or T cells enriched from blood (not recorded which). The CDR3 spells CASNDPTGGFEKLFF. The CDR3 DNA reads TGTGCCAGCAACGACCCGACAGGCGGTTTCGAAAAACTGTTTTTT.